This T cell receptor beta chain was identified during a study of OX40 agonist ivuxolimab in advanced cancers. The study, taken as a whole, reports: Blood T cells, both CD4+ and CD8+, expanded clonally by week 6 at 0.1 to 3.0 mg/kg.

Sequenced by immunoSEQ multiplex PCR; TCRdb stores in-frame clones only, minus some. This sample has 75,000 to 100,000 clones, with roughly 91% found just once. The CDR3 has 13 residues. The V segment lost 6 bases and the J segment 5 bases; nucleotides outside the gene matches: 3. CDR1 and CDR2 from the germline V gene are MNHNY and SVGAGI (reference sequence). Worth noting for this clone: The target antigen is unknown.

The TCR sequence derives from an adult with an advanced solid tumor such as melanoma, head and neck, liver or kidney cancer. Source: CD4+ or CD8+ T cells sorted from blood, taken in a trial of the OX40 agonist ivuxolimab. The gene calls are TRBV6-6 and TRBJ1-5; 8 bases line up with TRBD1. As DNA, the CDR3 is TGTGCCAGCAGAGCAGGGGGCTATCAGCCCCAGCATTTT. It is translated as CASRAGGYQPQHF.